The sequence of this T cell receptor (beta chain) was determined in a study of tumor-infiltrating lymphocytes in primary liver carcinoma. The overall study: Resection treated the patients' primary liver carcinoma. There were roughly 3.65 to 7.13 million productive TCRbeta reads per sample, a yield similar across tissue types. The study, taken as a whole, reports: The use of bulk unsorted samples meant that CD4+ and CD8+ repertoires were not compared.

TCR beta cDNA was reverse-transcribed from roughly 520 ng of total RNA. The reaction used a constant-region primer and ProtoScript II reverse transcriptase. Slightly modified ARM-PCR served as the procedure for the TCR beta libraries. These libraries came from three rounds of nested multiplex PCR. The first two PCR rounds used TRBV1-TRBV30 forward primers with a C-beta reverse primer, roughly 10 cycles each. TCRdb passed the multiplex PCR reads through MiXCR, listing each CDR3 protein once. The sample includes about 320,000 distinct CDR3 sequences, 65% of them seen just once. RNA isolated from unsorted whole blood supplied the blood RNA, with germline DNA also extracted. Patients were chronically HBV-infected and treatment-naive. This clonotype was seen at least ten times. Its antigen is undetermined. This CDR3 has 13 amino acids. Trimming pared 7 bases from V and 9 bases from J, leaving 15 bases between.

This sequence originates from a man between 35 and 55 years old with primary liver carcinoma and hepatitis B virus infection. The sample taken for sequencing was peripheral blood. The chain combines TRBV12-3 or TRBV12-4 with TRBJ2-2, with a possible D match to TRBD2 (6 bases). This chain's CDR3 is CASTGTSSRELFF. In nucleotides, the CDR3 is TGTGCCAGCACCGGGACTTCTTCGCGGGAGCTGTTTTTT.